Below, 29 T cell receptor beta chains from the same sample are listed, as sequenced in a study of T-cell memory formation after mild COVID-19. TCRdb re-called the 5' RACE reads through MiXCR, storing one row per CDR3 protein. The table records hundreds of thousands of distinct CDR3 sequences, about 24% of them present only once. The sample comprised PBMCs or a T cell subset sorted from them (not recorded which). All receptors come from an adult woman who had mild COVID-19 (a few samples of this study predate the infection). Cell type and time point are not known.

This clonotype was counted at least ten times. The chain recombines TRBV5-5 with TRBJ2-7, with 11 bases lining up with TRBD1. V lost 4 bases, J lost 6 bases, and 9 bases stayed unmatched. Germline CDR1 is SGHKS and CDR2 is YYEKEE (reference sequence). The CDR3 runs 15 residues. The CDR3 coding sequence is TGTGCCAGCAGCCCCGCCACCGGGACAGGGGGCGAGCAGTACTTC. It encodes CASSPATGTGGEQYF.

There are many counts of this clonotype. This sequence joins TRBV6-5 and TRBJ1-5; 7 bases match TRBD1. Germline V gives CDR1 MNHEY, CDR2 SVGAGI. This CDR3 is built from 14 residues. V was clipped by 6 bases and J by 2 bases; unmatched bases: 4. The CDR3 is CASSYGQGNQPQHF. The CDR3 region has the DNA TGTGCCAGCAGCTACGGACAGGGCAATCAGCCCCAGCATTTT.

J is TRBJ1-5 and V is TRBV4-1, with a possible D match to TRBD1 (6 bases). Germline CDR1 reads MGHRA; CDR2 reads YSYEKL. The CDR3 extends over 17 amino acids. V lost 4 bases to trimming and J lost 0 bases, with 16 bases between them. CDR3 protein: CASSRPNRTDSNQPQHF. DNA for the CDR3: TGCGCCAGCAGCCGTCCGAATAGGACAGATAGCAATCAGCCCCAGCATTTT.

The chain recombines TRBV4-2 with TRBJ1-2; TRBD1 agrees at 7 bases. Germline-derived CDR1 and CDR2 are LGHNA and YNFKEQ. The V and J ends lost 0 bases and 4 bases, in that order; junction bases with no gene match: 8. The CDR3 runs 16 residues. The CDR3 loop reads CASSQDGTGALYGYTF. The CDR3 DNA reads TGTGCCAGCAGCCAAGATGGAACAGGGGCCCTCTATGGCTACACCTTC.

The chain couples TRBV24-1 to TRBJ2-1; D ambiguous. Trimming took 3 bases from V and 0 from J, leaving 8 bases between them. This CDR3 is built from 15 residues. CDR1 KGHDR and CDR2 SFDVKD come from the germline V gene. CDR3 DNA: TGTGCCACCAGTGATATCAGTTCCTCCTACAATGAGCAGTTCTTC. The encoded protein is CATSDISSSYNEQFF.

This clonotype was observed a handful of times. This chain connects TRBV11-2 to TRBJ2-1; D gene unclear. Trimming left V 5 bases short and J 6 bases short, with 8 bases between. Germline values: CDR1 SGHAT, CDR2 FQNNGV. The CDR3 contains 12 residues. Written as DNA, the CDR3 is TGTGCCAGCAGCGCGAGGAGCAATGAGCAGTTCTTC. It is translated as CASSARSNEQFF. The whole variable domain, remainder taken from reference TRBV11-2 and TRBJ2-1, is EAGVAQSPRYKIIEKRQSVAFWCNPISGHATLYWYQQILGQGPKLLIQFQNNGVVDDSQLPKDRFSAERLKGVDSTLKIQPAKLEDSAVYLCASSARSNEQFFGPGTRLTVL.

The V gene is TRBV19, the J gene TRBJ1-1; TRBD1 matches at 8 bases. The CDR3 is 15 amino acids. CDR1 is LNHDA, CDR2 SQIVND, per germline (reference sequence). Unmatched junction bases numbered 7, after V lost 5 bases and J lost 2 bases. This chain's CDR3 is CASSVRQGQNTEAFF. CDR3 nucleotides: TGTGCCAGTAGTGTCCGACAGGGGCAAAACACTGAAGCTTTCTTT.

V usage is TRBV15 and J usage is TRBJ2-5; a weak D match, TRBD1 (8 bases). This CDR3 contains 15 residues. Germline CDR1 and CDR2: LNHNV and YYDKDF (reference sequence). The V gene lost 2 bases and the J gene lost 5 bases, with 15 bases spanning the gap. CDR3 bases: TGTGCCACCAGCAGACCAGGACAGGGAGGGGAGACCCAGTACTTC. Translating gives CATSRPGQGGETQYF.

This clonotype appeared a few times. This sequence joins TRBV15 and TRBJ1-5, with no clear D. Germline lookup yields CDR1 LNHNV and CDR2 YYDKDF (reference sequence). V lost 8 bases, J lost 3 bases, and 11 bases lay in between. This CDR3 has 13 residues. CDR3: CATPVLHNQPQHF. In nucleotides, the CDR3 is TGTGCCACCCCAGTCCTACACAATCAGCCCCAGCATTTT.

This clonotype was counted many times. The J gene is TRBJ2-3, the V gene TRBV7-2, with TRBD2 matching over 7 bases. This CDR3 region has 14 residues. The germline V gene has CDR1 SGHTA and CDR2 FQGNSA. V lost 6 bases, J lost 2 bases, and 5 bases stayed unmatched. In DNA, the CDR3 is TGTGCCAGCAGTCCTGGACTAGTCACAGATACGCAGTATTTT. Amino acid sequence: CASSPGLVTDTQYF.

J is TRBJ2-1 and V is TRBV20-1; 10 bases line up with TRBD2. Germline V gene sequence: CDR1 DFQATT, CDR2 SNEGSKA (reference sequence). Trimming removed 0 bases from V and 0 bases from J; junction bases left unmatched: 11. The CDR3 is 19 residues long. The CDR3 is CSARDHGLAVLSSYNEQFF. In nucleotides, the CDR3 is TGCAGTGCTAGAGATCACGGACTAGCGGTTCTAAGCTCCTACAATGAGCAGTTCTTC.

The chain carries TRBV5-1 and TRBJ2-1, with D tentatively TRBD1 or TRBD2 (5 bases each). Germline lookup yields CDR1 SGHRS and CDR2 YFSETQ. Trimming left V 7 bases short and J 2 bases short, with 16 bases between. This CDR3 comprises 15 residues. The CDR3 sequence: CASRNPGPTYNEQFF. The CDR3 nucleotides read TGCGCCAGCCGAAACCCGGGACCTACCTACAATGAGCAGTTCTTC.

This chain links TRBV11-2 with TRBJ2-5, with D hard to call. CDR1 is SGHAT and CDR2 is FQNNGV in the germline V gene. Trimming removed 1 base at V and 3 bases at J, with 6 bases between. This CDR3 contains 13 residues. CDR3 DNA sequence: TGTGCCAGCAGCTTAGGGTTTGAAGAGACCCAGTACTTC. Its translation: CASSLGFEETQYF.

V usage is TRBV5-1 and J usage is TRBJ2-3, with 11 bases identical to TRBD2. Germline CDR1 and CDR2: SGHRS and YFSETQ. Germline trimming cut 0 bases from V and 0 bases from J; bases unmatched to any gene: 6. CDR3 length equals 18 residues. The CDR3 DNA sequence: TGCGCCAGCAGCTTGGGCGTAGCGGGGGGGCCTAGCACAGATACGCAGTATTTT. Encoded protein: CASSLGVAGGPSTDTQYF.

The CDR3, as DNA: TGTGCCAGCAGTCTAACATACGGGTTGGAGGAGCAGTACTTC. Translation: CASSLTYGLEEQYF. The chain has TRBV27 and TRBJ2-7; D remains ambiguous. CDR1 MNHEY and CDR2 SMNVEV come from the germline V gene (reference sequence). Trimming stripped 5 bases from V and 7 bases from J, with 18 bases between. The CDR3 covers 14 residues.

This clonotype was seen a handful of times. The chain links TRBV25-1 to TRBJ2-1; the match to TRBD2 covers 10 bases. The CDR3 is 19 amino acids. Germline-derived CDR1 and CDR2 are MGHDK and SYGVNS. V shed 3 bases, J shed 6 bases, and the junction held 17 bases outside the gene matches. As DNA, the CDR3 is TGTGCCAGCAGTGACCCCGGACTAGCGGATACAACTACGGGCAATGAGCAGTTCTTC. Translation: CASSDPGLADTTTGNEQFF.

The chain links TRBV5-1 to TRBJ2-1; D uncertain. V lost 7 bases and J 6 bases, leaving 11 bases between the germline ends. In germline, CDR1 is SGHRS, CDR2 YFSETQ. This CDR3 comprises 12 residues. The CDR3 region is CASLSFGNEQFF. For the CDR3, the DNA is TGCGCCAGCTTGTCTTTTGGCAATGAGCAGTTCTTC.

V usage is TRBV25-1 and J usage is TRBJ2-7; the D gene is possibly TRBD1 (6 bases). CDR3 length equals 15 residues. Germline V lookup: CDR1 MGHDK, CDR2 SYGVNS. Trimming removed 4 bases at V and 2 bases at J, with 15 bases between. The CDR3 loop is CASSGRGSGTYEQYF. CDR3 in DNA: TGTGCCAGCAGTGGTAGGGGGTCGGGAACCTACGAGCAGTACTTC.

In this sample, this clonotype turned up many times. This chain connects TRBV7-2 to TRBJ1-1; D not certain. The germline V gene has CDR1 SGHTA and CDR2 FQGNSA. Trimming removed 2 bases from V and 0 bases from J, with 10 bases in between. The CDR3 covers 15 residues. The CDR3 loop reads CASSLLLTLNTEAFF. The CDR3, as DNA: TGTGCCAGCAGCTTACTGCTCACCTTGAACACTGAAGCTTTCTTT.

The table lists this clonotype with a few counts. The rearrangement links TRBV14 to TRBJ2-1; 11 bases are shared with TRBD2. Germline V lookup: CDR1 SGHDN, CDR2 FVKESK. The CDR3 contains 16 residues. With V trimmed by 0 bases and J by 12 bases, 10 bases remained unmatched. Here the CDR3 reads CASSQDRLAGGVVQFF. For the CDR3, the DNA is TGTGCCAGCAGCCAAGATCGCCTAGCGGGGGGTGTGGTGCAGTTCTTC.

The chain recombines TRBV5-1 with TRBJ2-7; D is perhaps TRBD1 (6 bases). Germline CDR1 is SGHRS and CDR2 is YFSETQ. V lost 0 bases and J lost 2, with 12 bases in between. The CDR3 totals 15 residues. The CDR3 sequence is CASSLDRATPYEQYF. The CDR3 nucleotides read TGCGCCAGCAGCTTGGACAGGGCGACACCCTACGAGCAGTACTTC.

This clonotype was seen only a few times. The chain recombines TRBV9 with TRBJ2-3; D uncertain. This CDR3 spans 15 amino acids. Trimming shortened V by 2 bases and J by 0 bases, and 10 bases separated the two germline ends. Germline CDR1 SGDLS, CDR2 YYNGEE. The DNA for the CDR3 is TGTGCCAGCAGCGTCGAGACTTCAAGCACAGATACGCAGTATTTT. As protein: CASSVETSSTDTQYF.

The chain combines TRBV20-1 with TRBJ2-2, with TRBD2 identical over 7 bases. V lost 6 bases, J lost 1 base, and 14 bases stayed unmatched. The CDR3 is 17 residues long. CDR1 and CDR2 (germline): DFQATT, SNEGSKA (reference sequence). The CDR3 here is CSATSPKPGGNTGELFF. DNA for the CDR3: TGCAGTGCCACGAGCCCCAAGCCGGGGGGGAACACCGGGGAGCTGTTTTTT.

The chain employs TRBV2 and TRBJ2-2; no definite D call. V was trimmed by 9 bases and J by 5 bases, leaving 16 bases between them. The CDR3 has 14 residues. The germline V gene has CDR1 SNHLY and CDR2 FYNNEI. This chain's CDR3 is CASRRNDGTGELFF. CDR3 DNA sequence: TGTGCCAGTCGACGGAACGACGGGACCGGGGAGCTGTTTTTT. Full variable domain (missing parts from reference TRBV2 and TRBJ2-2): EPEVTQTPSHQVTQMGQEVILRCVPISNHLYFYWYRQILGQKVEFLVSFYNNEISEKSEIFDDQFSVERPDGSNFTLKIRSTKLEDSAMYFCASRRNDGTGELFFGEGSRLTVL.

In this sample, this clonotype turned up a few times. The chain links TRBV7-9 to TRBJ2-1; 8 bases line up with TRBD1. Losses at the gene ends were 6 bases for V and 6 bases for J; bases not matched to a gene: 10. The CDR3 totals 15 residues. CDR1 is SEHNR and CDR2 is FQNEAQ in the germline V gene (reference sequence). DNA of the CDR3: TGTGCCAGCAGTCAAAGGGGGGACAGGCTCAATGAGCAGTTCTTC. Protein: CASSQRGDRLNEQFF.

This chain links TRBV20-1 with TRBJ2-2; no clear D gene. The germline gives CDR1 DFQATT, CDR2 SNEGSKA (reference sequence). The germline V and J ends were trimmed by 1 base and 1 base, with 10 bases remaining between them. CDR3 length: 15 residues. The CDR3, as DNA: TGCAGTGCTAGAGCAGAAGAGGTGAACACCGGGGAGCTGTTTTTT. This translates into CSARAEEVNTGELFF.

V usage is TRBV20-1 and J usage is TRBJ1-2; 8 bases fit TRBD1. The V gene's germline CDR1 is DFQATT and CDR2 SNEGSKA (reference sequence). The CDR3 loop spans 14 amino acids. The V and J ends lost 2 bases and 1 base, in that order; junction bases with no gene match: 3. The CDR3, as DNA: TGCAGTGCTAGAACGACAGGGGTTAACTATGGCTACACCTTC. It codes for CSARTTGVNYGYTF.

V and J are TRBV12-3 or TRBV12-4 and TRBJ2-3; tentatively, D is TRBD2 (5 bases). With 5 bases removed from V and 2 bases from J, the gap between germline ends came to 14 bases. This CDR3 has 15 residues. This CDR3 reads CASSPRERFTDTQYF. The CDR3 coding sequence is TGTGCCAGCAGTCCGAGGGAGCGGTTCACAGATACGCAGTATTTT.

This clonotype has a handful of counts. The chain couples TRBV5-1 to TRBJ1-4, with 7 bases that match TRBD1. With V trimmed by 3 bases and J by 12 bases, 5 bases remained unmatched. Germline values: CDR1 SGHRS, CDR2 YFSETQ. CDR3 length: 12 residues. The CDR3 DNA reads TGCGCCAGCAGCTCATCAGGGGGTCAACTGTTTTTT. Residues: CASSSSGGQLFF. Based on the CDR3 plus reference TRBV5-1 and TRBJ1-4, the full variable domain is KAGVTQTPRYLIKTRGQQVTLSCSPISGHRSVSWYQQTPGQGLQFLFEYFSETQRNKGNFPGRFSGRQFSNSRSEMNVSTLELGDSALYLCASSSSGGQLFFGSGTQLSVL.